The entry that follows covers one T cell receptor (beta chain) sequence. These data belong to a study of blood T cell repertoires in COVID-19. Study details: The United States, Italy and Spain supplied acute and convalescent COVID-19 samples. From T cells, B-cell-depleted T cells, or PBMCs came the material, which was cDNA or gDNA.

CDR1 and CDR2 from the germline V gene are MDHEN and SYDVKM. Trimming took 3 bases from V and 4 from J; bases not matched to a gene: 8. The CDR3 covers 16 residues. Authors' methods: It was from reference gene primer amplification that nucleated cell counts were estimated. The protocol was immunoSEQ multiplex PCR, while the TCRdb copy is restricted to in-frame clones and leaves out a portion. From that table come the V and J calls and clone size; the DNA was used to work out D and trimming. Found here are tens of thousands of clones, approximately 88% of them singletons; the top ten hold under 9.5%. The gene calls are TRBV28 and TRBJ1-1; TRBD1 matches 10 bases. The sequence derives from a human donor with active COVID-19. The donor label of this sample is uncertain. Input material: peripheral blood. In DNA, the CDR3 is TGTGCCAGCAGTTTGCGAGACAGGGGGCCGGGCACTGAAGCTTTCTTT. Protein product: CASSLRDRGPGTEAFF.